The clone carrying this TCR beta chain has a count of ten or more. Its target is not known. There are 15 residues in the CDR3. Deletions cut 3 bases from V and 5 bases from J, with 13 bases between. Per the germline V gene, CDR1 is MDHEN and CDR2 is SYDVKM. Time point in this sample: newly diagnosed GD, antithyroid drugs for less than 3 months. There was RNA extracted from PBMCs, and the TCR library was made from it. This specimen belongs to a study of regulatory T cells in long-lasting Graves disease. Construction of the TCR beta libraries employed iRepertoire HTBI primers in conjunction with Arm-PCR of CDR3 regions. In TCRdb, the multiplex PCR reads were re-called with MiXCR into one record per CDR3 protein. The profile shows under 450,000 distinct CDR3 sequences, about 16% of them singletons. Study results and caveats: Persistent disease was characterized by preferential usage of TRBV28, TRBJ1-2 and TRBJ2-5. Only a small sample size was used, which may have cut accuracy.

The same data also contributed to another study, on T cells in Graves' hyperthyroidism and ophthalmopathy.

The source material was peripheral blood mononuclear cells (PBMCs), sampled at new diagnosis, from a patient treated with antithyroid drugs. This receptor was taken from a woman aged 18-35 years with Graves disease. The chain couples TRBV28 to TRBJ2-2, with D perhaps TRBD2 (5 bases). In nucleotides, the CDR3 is TGTGCCAGCAGTTTTGGATGGGAGAGGACCGGGGAGCTGTTTTTT. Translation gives CASSFGWERTGELFF.